The present T cell receptor beta chain was sequenced within a study of blood T cell repertoires in COVID-19. In the study overall: Material from acute and convalescent COVID-19 was sourced from the United States, Italy and Spain. Sources were T cells, B-cell-depleted T cells, or PBMCs; the material itself was cDNA or gDNA.

The V and J ends lost 1 base and 6 bases respectively, with 12 bases between them. CDR3 length: 14 residues. Germline CDR1 SGHAT, CDR2 FQDESV (reference sequence). In the source study's methods: Reference gene primer amplification gave estimated nucleated cell counts. Sequencing was performed with immunoSEQ multiplex PCR; in TCRdb, only in-frame clones are kept and a portion is missing. V, J and clone size were drawn from that table, and D and trimming were deduced from the DNA. The sample lists roughly 35,000 clones; about 80% were seen once. The chain couples TRBV11-1 to TRBJ1-2, with D maybe TRBD1 (5 bases). This TCR derives from a man at least 80 years old with acute or convalescent COVID-19. Sequenced material: peripheral blood. The CDR3 loop reads CASSLVQGLDGYTF. CDR3 DNA sequence: TGTGCCAGCAGCTTAGTCCAGGGACTGGATGGCTACACCTTC.